The T cell receptor (beta chain) under discussion was sequenced for a study of blood T cells in healthy people across ages. Study findings and constraints: Per-million-T-cell TCR beta diversity fell roughly linearly with age.

A second PCR of 7 to 11 cycles used a sample-barcoded 5' primer and a J-beta primer mix. TCRdb redid the calling of the 5' RACE reads with MiXCR, one entry per CDR3 protein. This table holds about 290,000 distinct CDR3 sequences, less than 30% found once. Germline loops: CDR1 LGHNA, CDR2 YSLEER. V lost 0 bases and J 2 bases, leaving 8 bases between the germline ends. This CDR3 contains 15 residues. Of note for this clonotype: Its antigen is still unknown.

Input material: blood. The receptor was derived from a woman between 70 and 85 years old in good health. V is TRBV4-3 and J is TRBJ1-5; D is unresolved. The CDR3 nucleotides read TGCGCCAGCAGCCAAGAGGGCAAGGGCAATCAGCCCCAGCATTTT. Its translation: CASSQEGKGNQPQHF.